The clone carrying this TCR beta chain was detected a few times. The TCR beta CDR3 regions underwent amplification from RNA transcripts. HTBI primers primed a first-round RT-PCR, and a second-round multiplex PCR followed. In TCRdb, the multiplex PCR reads were re-called with MiXCR into one record per CDR3 protein. This table has some 170,000 distinct CDR3 sequences, around two fifths appearing once. CDR3 size: 17 residues. Germline V lookup: CDR1 MNHEY, CDR2 SVGEGT. Trimming stripped 0 bases from V and 0 bases from J, with 14 bases between. This entry is derived from a study of Graves' ophthalmopathy and Graves' hyperthyroidism.

The sequenced sample consisted of peripheral blood. The receptor's source is a man aged 25 to 45 with Graves' ophthalmopathy. The chain carries TRBV6-2 or TRBV6-3 and TRBJ2-5, with a tentative D call TRBD2 (5 bases). Here the CDR3 DNA reads TGTGCCAGCAGTTACTCCCAGCGGAGCCCGTACCAAGAGACCCAGTACTTC. Amino acids: CASSYSQRSPYQETQYF.